This T cell receptor beta chain originates from a study of cytomegalovirus exposure and HLA in healthy donors. Study at large: In a previous analysis, 110 million or so unique TCR beta sequences were found from 150 million to 200 million T cells. Findings of the study overall: Most TCR beta V segments were productive about 90% or about 30% of the time in an earlier analysis. Sequencing had likely introduced a cluster of highly shared sequence variants as an artifact. While the bulk of TCR sequences proved rare, some public TCRs turned up in many donors.

A few counts support this clone. The antigen is unknown. With 60 Vbeta and 13 Jbeta primers, the PCR was carried out. Measured with immunoSEQ multiplex PCR; TCRdb has only the in-frame clones, and not every one. The sample lists under 45,000 clones, roughly 60% occurring once. The V end lost 4 bases, the J end lost 0 bases, and 13 bases lay between the germline ends. The CDR3 extends over 15 amino acids. Germline V gene lookup returns CDR1 SGDLS and CDR2 YYNGEE. The sequencing sample was made of PBMCs. The chain is built from TRBV9 and TRBJ1-2; D unclear. The origin of this receptor is a human donor in good health. The CDR3 sequence is CASSPNPGANYGYTF. For the CDR3, the DNA is TGTGCCAGCAGCCCAAACCCCGGGGCTAACTATGGCTACACCTTC.